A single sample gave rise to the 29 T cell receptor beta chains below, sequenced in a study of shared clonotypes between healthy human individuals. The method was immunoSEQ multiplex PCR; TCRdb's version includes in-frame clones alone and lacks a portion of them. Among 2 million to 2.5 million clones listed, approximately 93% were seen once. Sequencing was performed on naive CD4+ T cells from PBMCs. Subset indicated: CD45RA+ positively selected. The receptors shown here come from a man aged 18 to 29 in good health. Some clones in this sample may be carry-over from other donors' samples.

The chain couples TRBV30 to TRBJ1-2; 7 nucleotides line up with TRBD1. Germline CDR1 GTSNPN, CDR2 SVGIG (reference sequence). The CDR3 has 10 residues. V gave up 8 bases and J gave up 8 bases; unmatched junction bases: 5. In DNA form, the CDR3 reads TGTGCCGAACAGGGGAACGGCTACACCTTC. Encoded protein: CAEQGNGYTF.

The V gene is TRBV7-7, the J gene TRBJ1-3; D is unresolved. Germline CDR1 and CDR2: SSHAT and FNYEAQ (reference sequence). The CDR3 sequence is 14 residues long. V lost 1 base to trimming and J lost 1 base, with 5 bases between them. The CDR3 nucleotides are TGTGCCAGCAGCTTAGATGGGTCTGGAAACACCATATATTTT. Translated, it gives CASSLDGSGNTIYF.

The CDR3 region has the DNA TGTGCCAGCTCACCATTCGAGACAGGGAATGAAAAACTGTTTTTT. As protein: CASSPFETGNEKLFF. The V call is TRBV18, the J call TRBJ1-4, with TRBD1 matching over 7 bases. The CDR3 runs to 15 residues. Trimming at V came to 2 bases and at J to 5 bases, leaving 5 bases not matched to a gene. Germline V lookup: CDR1 KGHSH, CDR2 LQKENI.

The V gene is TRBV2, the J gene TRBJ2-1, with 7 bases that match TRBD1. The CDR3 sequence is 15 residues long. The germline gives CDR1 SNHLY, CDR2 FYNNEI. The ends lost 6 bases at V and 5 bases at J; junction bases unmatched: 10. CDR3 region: CASRAGGRLNNEQFF. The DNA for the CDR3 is TGTGCCAGCAGAGCAGGGGGTAGGTTAAACAATGAGCAGTTCTTC.

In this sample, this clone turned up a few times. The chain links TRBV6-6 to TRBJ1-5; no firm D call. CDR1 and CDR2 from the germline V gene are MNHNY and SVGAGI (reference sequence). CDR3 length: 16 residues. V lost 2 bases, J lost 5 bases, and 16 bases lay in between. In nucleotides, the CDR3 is TGTGCCAGCAGTTACCCACTAGGGAAGGGAGATCAGCCCCAGCATTTT. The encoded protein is CASSYPLGKGDQPQHF.

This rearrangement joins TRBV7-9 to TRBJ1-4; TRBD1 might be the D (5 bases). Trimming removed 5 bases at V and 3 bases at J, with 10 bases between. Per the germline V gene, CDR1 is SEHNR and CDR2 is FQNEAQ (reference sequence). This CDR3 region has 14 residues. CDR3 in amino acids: CASSQTGANEKLFF. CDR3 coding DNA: TGTGCCAGCAGCCAGACGGGGGCTAATGAAAAACTGTTTTTT.

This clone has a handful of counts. The CDR3: CASSGPGQATDTQYF. CDR3 DNA: TGCGCCAGCAGCGGACCGGGACAGGCCACAGATACGCAGTATTTT. V usage is TRBV5-1 and J usage is TRBJ2-3, with 8 bases identical to TRBD1. The CDR3 contains 15 residues. V was pared by 4 bases and J by 2 bases, with 6 bases of the junction left unmatched. Germline V gene sequence: CDR1 SGHRS, CDR2 YFSETQ.

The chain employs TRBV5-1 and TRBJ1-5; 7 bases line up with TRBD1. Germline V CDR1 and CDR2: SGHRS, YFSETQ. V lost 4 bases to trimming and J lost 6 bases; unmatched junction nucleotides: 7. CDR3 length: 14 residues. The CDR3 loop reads CASSEQGGGQPQHF. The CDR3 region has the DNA TGCGCCAGCAGCGAGCAGGGGGGCGGTCAGCCCCAGCATTTT.

CDR3 residues: CASSTSGITDTQYF. Here the CDR3 DNA reads TGTGCCAGTAGTACTAGCGGGATAACAGATACGCAGTATTTT. The chain couples TRBV19 to TRBJ2-3, with TRBD2 identical over 9 bases. The CDR3 is made up of 14 amino acids. Germline V CDR1 and CDR2: LNHDA, SQIVND (reference sequence). The V segment lost 4 bases and the J segment 3 bases; nucleotides outside the gene matches: 2.

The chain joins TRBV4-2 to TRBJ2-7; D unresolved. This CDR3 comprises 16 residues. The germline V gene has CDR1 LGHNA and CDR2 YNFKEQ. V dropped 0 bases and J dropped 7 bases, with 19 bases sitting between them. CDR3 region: CASSQDYGHYGGEQYF. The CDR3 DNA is TGTGCCAGCAGCCAAGATTATGGGCACTACGGTGGGGAGCAGTACTTC.

CDR3 nucleotide sequence: TGCGCCAGCAGCCAGGCTTTAGGCGGGGGCGGAGAGACCCAGTACTTC. It specifies CASSQALGGGGETQYF. This chain connects TRBV4-1 to TRBJ2-5; possibly TRBD2 for D (7 bases). Germline V gene lookup returns CDR1 MGHRA and CDR2 YSYEKL. The CDR3 covers 16 residues. Trimming left V 3 bases short and J 4 bases short, with 18 bases between.

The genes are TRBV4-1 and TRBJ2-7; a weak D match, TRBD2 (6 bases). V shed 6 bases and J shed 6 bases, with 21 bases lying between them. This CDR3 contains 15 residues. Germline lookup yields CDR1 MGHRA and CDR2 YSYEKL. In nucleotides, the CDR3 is TGCGCCAGCAGTCAGACCGGAGGGAGAATAATCGAGCAGTACTTC. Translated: CASSQTGGRIIEQYF.

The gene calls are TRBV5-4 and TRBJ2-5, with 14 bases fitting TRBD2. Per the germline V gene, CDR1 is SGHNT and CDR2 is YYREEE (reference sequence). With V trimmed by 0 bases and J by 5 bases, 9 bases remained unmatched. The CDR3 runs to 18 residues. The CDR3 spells CASSLVTSGRAGAETQYF. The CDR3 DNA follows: TGTGCCAGCAGCTTGGTGACTAGCGGGAGGGCCGGGGCGGAGACCCAGTACTTC.

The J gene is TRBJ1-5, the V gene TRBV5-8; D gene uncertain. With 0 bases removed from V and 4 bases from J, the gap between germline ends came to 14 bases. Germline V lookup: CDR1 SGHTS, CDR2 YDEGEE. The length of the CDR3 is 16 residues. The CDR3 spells CASSLGRTVGNQPQHF. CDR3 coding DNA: TGTGCCAGCAGCTTGGGGCGCACCGTTGGGAATCAGCCCCAGCATTTT.

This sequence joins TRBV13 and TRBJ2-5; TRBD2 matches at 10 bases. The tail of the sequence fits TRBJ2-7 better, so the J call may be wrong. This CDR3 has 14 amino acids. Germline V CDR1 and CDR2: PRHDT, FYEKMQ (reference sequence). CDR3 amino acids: CASSLGGLATEQYF. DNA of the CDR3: TGTGCCAGCAGCTTAGGGGGACTAGCGACCGAGCAGTACTTC.

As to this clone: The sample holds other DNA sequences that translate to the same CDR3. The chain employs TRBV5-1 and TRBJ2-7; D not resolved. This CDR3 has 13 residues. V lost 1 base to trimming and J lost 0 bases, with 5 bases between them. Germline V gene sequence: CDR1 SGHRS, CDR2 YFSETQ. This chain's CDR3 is CASSLTGSYEQYF. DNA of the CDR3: TGCGCCAGCAGCTTGACGGGCTCCTACGAGCAGTACTTC.

CDR3 amino acids: CASSGSGPGGSDTQYF. As DNA, the CDR3 is TGTGCCAGCAGCGGTTCCGGTCCCGGGGGGTCAGATACGCAGTATTTT. This chain uses TRBV5-4 with TRBJ2-3, with 7 bases matching TRBD2. Trimming cost V 4 bases and J 4 bases; bases outside gene matches: 12. This CDR3 has 16 residues. Germline loops: CDR1 SGHNT, CDR2 YYREEE (reference sequence).

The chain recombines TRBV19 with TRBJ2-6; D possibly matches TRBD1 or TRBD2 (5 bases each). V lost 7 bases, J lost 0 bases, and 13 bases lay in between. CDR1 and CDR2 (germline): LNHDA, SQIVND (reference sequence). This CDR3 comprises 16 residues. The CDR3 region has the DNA TGTGCCAGTACCTATGGGGGTGGCTCTGGGGCCAACGTCCTGACTTTC. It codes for CASTYGGGSGANVLTF. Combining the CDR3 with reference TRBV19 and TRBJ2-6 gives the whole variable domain DGGITQSPKYLFRKEGQNVTLSCEQNLNHDAMYWYRQDPGQGLRLIYYSQIVNDFQKGDIAEGYSVSREKKESFPLTVTSAQKNPTAFYLCASTYGGGSGANVLTFGAGSRLTVL.

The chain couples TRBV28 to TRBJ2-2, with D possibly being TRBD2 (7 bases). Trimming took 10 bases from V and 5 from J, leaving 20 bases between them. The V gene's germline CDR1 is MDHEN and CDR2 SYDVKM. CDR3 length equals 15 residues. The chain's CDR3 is CAILPGEGETGELFF. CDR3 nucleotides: TGTGCCATATTACCCGGGGAGGGGGAGACCGGGGAGCTGTTTTTT.

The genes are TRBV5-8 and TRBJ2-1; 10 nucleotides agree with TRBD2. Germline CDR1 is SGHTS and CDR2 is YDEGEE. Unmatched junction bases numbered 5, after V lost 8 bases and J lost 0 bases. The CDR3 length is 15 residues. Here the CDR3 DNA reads TGTGCCAGAGGAAGCGGGAGGGTCTCCTACAATGAGCAGTTCTTC. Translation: CARGSGRVSYNEQFF.

The chain's CDR3 is CASSLIFRVVGTDTQYF. The CDR3 DNA is TGTGCCAGCAGTTTGATATTTAGGGTGGTTGGCACAGATACGCAGTATTTT. The V gene is TRBV28, the J gene TRBJ2-3; D is unclear. Between the trimmed V and J ends, which lost 3 bases and 1 base, there was a span of 17 bases. CDR3 length equals 17 residues. Germline V lookup: CDR1 MDHEN, CDR2 SYDVKM. Full variable domain (remainder filled in from reference TRBV28 and TRBJ2-3): DVKVTQSSRYLVKRTGEKVFLECVQDMDHENMFWYRQDPGLGLRLIYFSYDVKMKEKGDIPEGYSVSREKKERFSLILESASTNQTSMYLCASSLIFRVVGTDTQYFGPGTRLTVL.

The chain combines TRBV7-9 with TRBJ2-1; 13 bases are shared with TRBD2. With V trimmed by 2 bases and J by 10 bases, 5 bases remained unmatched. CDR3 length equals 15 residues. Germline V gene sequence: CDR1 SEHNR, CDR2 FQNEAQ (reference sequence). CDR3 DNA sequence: TGTGCCAGCAGCTTAACTAGCGGGAGGGCCTTGGAGCAGTTCTTC. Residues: CASSLTSGRALEQFF.

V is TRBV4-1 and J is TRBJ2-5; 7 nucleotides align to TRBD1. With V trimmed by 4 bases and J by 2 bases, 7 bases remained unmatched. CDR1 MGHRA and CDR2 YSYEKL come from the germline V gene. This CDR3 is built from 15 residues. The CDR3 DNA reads TGCGCCAGCAGCCTCCTCCCGGGACAGCAAGAGACCCAGTACTTC. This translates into CASSLLPGQQETQYF.

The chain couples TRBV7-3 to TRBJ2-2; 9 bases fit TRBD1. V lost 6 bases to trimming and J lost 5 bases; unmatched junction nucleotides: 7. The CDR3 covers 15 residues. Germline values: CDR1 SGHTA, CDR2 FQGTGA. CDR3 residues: CASSKQGAQTGELFF. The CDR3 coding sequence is TGTGCCAGCAGTAAACAGGGGGCGCAAACCGGGGAGCTGTTTTTT.

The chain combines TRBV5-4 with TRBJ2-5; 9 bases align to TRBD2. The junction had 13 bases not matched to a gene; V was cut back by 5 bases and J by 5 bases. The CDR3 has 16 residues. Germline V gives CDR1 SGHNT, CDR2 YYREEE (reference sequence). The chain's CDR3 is CASRSLEAGGGETQYF. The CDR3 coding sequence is TGTGCCAGCAGATCCCTCGAGGCGGGAGGGGGGGAGACCCAGTACTTC. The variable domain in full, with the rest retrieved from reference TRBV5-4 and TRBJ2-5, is ETGVTQSPTHLIKTRGQQVTLRCSSQSGHNTVSWYQQALGQGPQFIFQYYREEENGRGNFPPRFSGLQFPNYSSELNVNALELDDSALYLCASRSLEAGGGETQYFGPGTRLLVL.

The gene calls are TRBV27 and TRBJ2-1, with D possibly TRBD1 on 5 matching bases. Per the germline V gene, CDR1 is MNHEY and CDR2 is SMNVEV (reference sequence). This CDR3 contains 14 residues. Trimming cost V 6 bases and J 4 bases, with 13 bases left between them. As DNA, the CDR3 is TGTGCCAGCAGGGCCGACAGATTTTACAATGAGCAGTTCTTC. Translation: CASRADRFYNEQFF.

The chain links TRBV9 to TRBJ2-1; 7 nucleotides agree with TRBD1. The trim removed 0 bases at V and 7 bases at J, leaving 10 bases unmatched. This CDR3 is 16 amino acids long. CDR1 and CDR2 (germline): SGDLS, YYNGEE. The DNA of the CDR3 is TGTGCCAGCAGCGTAGGTAAGAGGGGGCCTCCAAATGAGCAGTTCTTC. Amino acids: CASSVGKRGPPNEQFF.

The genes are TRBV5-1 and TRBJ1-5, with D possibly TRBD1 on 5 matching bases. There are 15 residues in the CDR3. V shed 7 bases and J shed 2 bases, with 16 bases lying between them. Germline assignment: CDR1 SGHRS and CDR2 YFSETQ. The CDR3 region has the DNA TGCGCCAGCGCAAAGGGGCCGGAGGGCAATCAGCCCCAGCATTTT. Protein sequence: CASAKGPEGNQPQHF.

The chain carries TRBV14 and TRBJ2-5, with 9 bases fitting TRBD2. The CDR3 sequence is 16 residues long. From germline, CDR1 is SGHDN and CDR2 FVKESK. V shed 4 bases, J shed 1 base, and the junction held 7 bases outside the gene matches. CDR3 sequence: CASSRLAGAFQETQYF. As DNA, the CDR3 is TGTGCCAGCAGCCGGTTAGCGGGAGCGTTCCAAGAGACCCAGTACTTC.